This TCR beta chain comes out of a study of identical twins. This CDR3 has 19 amino acids. In germline, CDR1 is MDHEN, CDR2 SYDVKM. Trimming took off 3 bases at V and 4 bases at J, with 22 bases between the two ends. TCRdb ran MiXCR on the 5' RACE reads and lists one entry per CDR3 protein. Here the sample spans 1,800,000 or so distinct CDR3 sequences, about 32% being singletons. This TCR derives from a newborn girl in good health. Sample: cord blood. V and J are TRBV28 and TRBJ1-6, with a tentative D call TRBD1 (6 bases). CDR3 nucleotides: TGTGCCAGCAGTTTTTTCGTTTCAGGGGCTCCGGCGTATAATTCACCCCTCCACTTT. Translating it yields CASSFFVSGAPAYNSPLHF. Full variable domain (outside the CDR3, taken from reference TRBV28 and TRBJ1-6): DVKVTQSSRYLVKRTGEKVFLECVQDMDHENMFWYRQDPGLGLRLIYFSYDVKMKEKGDIPEGYSVSREKKERFSLILESASTNQTSMYLCASSFFVSGAPAYNSPLHFGNGTRLTVT.